Detailed here is one T cell receptor (beta chain). This record belongs to a study of blood T cell repertoires in COVID-19. Across the whole study: T cells, B-cell-depleted T cells, or PBMCs supplied cDNA or gDNA.

Clones were read by immunoSEQ multiplex PCR, and TCRdb kept only the in-frame ones, dropping some. The sample shows 65,000 to 90,000 clones, roughly nine tenths of them seen only once. The sequence was collected from a man older than 75 with acute or convalescent COVID-19. The source material was peripheral blood.

CDR3 region: CASSQEGGYEKLFF. CDR3 in DNA: TGTGCCAGCAGCCAAGAAGGGGGCTATGAAAAACTGTTTTTT. The J gene is TRBJ1-4, the V gene TRBV3-1 (or the pseudogene TRBV3-2); TRBD1 aligns across 7 bases. The CDR3 length is 14 residues. Per the germline V gene, CDR1 is LGHDT and CDR2 is YNNKEL (reference sequence). Trimming cost V 0 bases and J 6 bases; bases outside gene matches: 1.